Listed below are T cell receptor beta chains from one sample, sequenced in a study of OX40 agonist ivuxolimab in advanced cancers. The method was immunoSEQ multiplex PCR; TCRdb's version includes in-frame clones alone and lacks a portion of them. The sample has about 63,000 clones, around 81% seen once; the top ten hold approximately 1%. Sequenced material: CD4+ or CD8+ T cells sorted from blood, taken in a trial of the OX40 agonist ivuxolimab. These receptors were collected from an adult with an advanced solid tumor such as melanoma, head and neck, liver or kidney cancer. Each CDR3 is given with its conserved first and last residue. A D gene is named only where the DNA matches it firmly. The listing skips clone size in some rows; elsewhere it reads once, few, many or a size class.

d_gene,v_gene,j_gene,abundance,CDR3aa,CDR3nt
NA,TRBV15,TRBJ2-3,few,CATATFYKILSTDTQYF,TGTGCCACCGCGACCTTCTACAAGATACTAAGCACAGATACGCAGTATTTT
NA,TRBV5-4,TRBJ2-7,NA,CASSTRRTFSSYEQYF,TGTGCCAGCAGCACCCGACGGACCTTTAGCTCCTACGAGCAGTACTTC
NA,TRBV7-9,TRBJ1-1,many,CASSLISTEAFF,TGTGCCAGCAGCTTAATTAGCACTGAAGCTTTCTTT
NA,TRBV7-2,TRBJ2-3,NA,CASRQGVADTQYF,TGTGCCAGCAGACAGGGAGTCGCAGATACGCAGTATTTT
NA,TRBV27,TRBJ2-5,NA,CASRTAPGIATQYF,TGTGCCAGCAGGACTGCCCCGGGCATAGCGACCCAGTACTTC
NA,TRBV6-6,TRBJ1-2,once,CASRTDTDDYGYTF,TGTGCCAGCAGAACTGACACGGACGACTATGGCTACACCTTC
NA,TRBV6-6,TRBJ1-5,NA,CASSYSGGGQPQHF,TGTGCCAGCAGTTACTCCGGGGGCGGTCAGCCCCAGCATTTT
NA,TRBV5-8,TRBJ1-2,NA,CASSLVEGTYGYTF,TGTGCCAGCAGCTTGGTAGAGGGTACCTATGGCTACACCTTC
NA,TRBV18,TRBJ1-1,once,CASSPVSGLDREAFF,TGTGCCAGCTCACCAGTTTCAGGATTGGACAGAGAAGCTTTCTTT
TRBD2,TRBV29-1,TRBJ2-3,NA,CSGERDSTDTQYF,TGCAGCGGCGAGCGGGACAGCACAGATACGCAGTATTTT
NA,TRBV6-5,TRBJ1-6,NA,CATGVSSYNSPLHF,TGTGCCACCGGGGTCAGCTCCTATAATTCACCCCTCCACTTT
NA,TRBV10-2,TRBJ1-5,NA,CASSDGRNQPQHF,TGCGCCAGCAGCGACGGACGCAATCAGCCCCAGCATTTT
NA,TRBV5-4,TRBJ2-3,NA,CASSFKGADTQYF,TGTGCCAGCAGCTTCAAGGGAGCAGATACGCAGTATTTT
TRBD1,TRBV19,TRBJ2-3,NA,CASSIITGTGADTQYF,TGTGCCAGTAGTATAATTACCGGGACAGGGGCAGATACGCAGTATTTT
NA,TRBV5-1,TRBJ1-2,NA,CASSLGGRAWDGYTF,TGCGCCAGCAGCTTGGGGGGCAGGGCATGGGATGGCTACACCTTC
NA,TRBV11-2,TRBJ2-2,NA,CASSFEGRTGELFF,TGTGCCAGCAGCTTCGAAGGGCGGACCGGGGAGCTGTTTTTT
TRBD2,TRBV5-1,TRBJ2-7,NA,CASSLGLADYEQYF,TGCGCCAGCAGCCTGGGACTAGCGGACTACGAGCAGTACTTC
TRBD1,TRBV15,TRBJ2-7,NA,CATSPRQGAYEQYF,TGTGCCACCAGTCCGCGACAGGGGGCTTACGAGCAGTACTTC
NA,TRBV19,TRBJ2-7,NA,CASLDKTYEQYF,TGTGCCAGTCTAGACAAAACCTACGAGCAGTACTTC
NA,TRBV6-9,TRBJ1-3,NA,CASLNTIYF,TGTGCCAGTCTTAACACCATATATTTT
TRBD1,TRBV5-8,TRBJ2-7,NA,CASSSGPGQYYEQYF,TGTGCCAGCAGCTCAGGGCCGGGACAGTACTACGAGCAGTACTTC
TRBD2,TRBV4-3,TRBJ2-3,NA,CASSPLAGGKYVDTQYF,TGCGCCAGCAGCCCACTAGCGGGGGGGAAGTACGTGGATACGCAGTATTTT
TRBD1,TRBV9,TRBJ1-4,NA,CASSKGQGFEKLFF,TGTGCCAGCAGCAAGGGACAGGGTTTTGAAAAACTGTTTTTT
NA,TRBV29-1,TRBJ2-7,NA,CSVLDRAYEQYF,TGCAGCGTTTTGGACAGAGCCTACGAGCAGTACTTC
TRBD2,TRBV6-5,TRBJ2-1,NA,CASSTPSSGGGEQFF,TGTGCCAGCAGTACCCCTAGTAGCGGGGGCGGGGAGCAGTTCTTC
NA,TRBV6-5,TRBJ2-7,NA,CASSSPPANEQYF,TGTGCCAGCAGTTCCCCCCCGGCAAACGAGCAGTACTTC
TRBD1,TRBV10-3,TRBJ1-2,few,CAARPRGLPAGGYGYTF,TGTGCCGCCCGACCCAGGGGACTACCCGCAGGGGGCTATGGCTACACCTTC
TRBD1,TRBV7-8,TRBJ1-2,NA,CASSWDRITDGYTF,TGTGCCAGCAGCTGGGACAGGATTACTGATGGCTACACCTTC
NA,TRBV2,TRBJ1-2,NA,CASSDEVARGYTF,TGTGCCAGCAGTGACGAGGTGGCCCGTGGCTACACCTTC
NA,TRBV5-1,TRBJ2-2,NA,CASSLAPGFEANTGELFF,TGCGCCAGCAGCTTGGCCCCAGGCTTCGAGGCGAACACCGGGGAGCTGTTTTTT
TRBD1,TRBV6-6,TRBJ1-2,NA,CASTKLPGTVYGYTF,TGTGCCAGCACCAAACTACCCGGGACAGTCTATGGCTACACCTTC
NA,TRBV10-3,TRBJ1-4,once,CAISQGGSEKLFF,TGTGCCATCAGCCAGGGAGGTTCTGAAAAACTGTTTTTT
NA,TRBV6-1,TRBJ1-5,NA,CASGQTENQPQHF,TGTGCCAGTGGACAGACAGAAAATCAGCCCCAGCATTTT
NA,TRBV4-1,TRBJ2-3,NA,CASSARLGDTQYF,TGCGCCAGCAGCGCACGGTTAGGCGATACGCAGTATTTT
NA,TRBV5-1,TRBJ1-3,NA,CASSLTGSGNTIYF,TGCGCCAGCAGCTTGACAGGATCTGGAAACACCATATATTTT
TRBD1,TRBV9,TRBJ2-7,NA,CASSVGQGPYEQYF,TGTGCCAGCAGCGTCGGACAGGGCCCCTACGAGCAGTACTTC
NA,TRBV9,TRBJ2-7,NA,CASSVVPAGEQYF,TGTGCCAGCAGCGTAGTCCCCGCCGGGGAGCAGTACTTC
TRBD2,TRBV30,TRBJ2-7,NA,CAWRRGGNYEQYF,TGTGCCTGGAGGCGGGGGGGGAATTACGAGCAGTACTTC
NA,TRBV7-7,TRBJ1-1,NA,CASSLALNTEAFF,TGTGCTAGCAGCTTAGCCCTGAACACTGAAGCTTTCTTT
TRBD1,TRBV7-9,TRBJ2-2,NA,CASSFLQGAQDTGELFF,TGTGCCAGCAGCTTCTTACAGGGGGCGCAGGACACCGGGGAGCTGTTTTTT
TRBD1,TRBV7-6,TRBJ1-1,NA,CASSLGGTGANTEAFF,TGTGCCAGCAGCTTAGGCGGGACAGGGGCGAACACTGAAGCTTTCTTT
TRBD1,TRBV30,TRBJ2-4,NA,CAWNRGNTIQYF,TGTGCCTGGAACAGGGGGAATACCATTCAGTACTTC
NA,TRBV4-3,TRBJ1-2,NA,CASSQEGGSYGYTF,TGCGCCAGCAGCCAAGAAGGGGGTTCCTATGGCTACACCTTC
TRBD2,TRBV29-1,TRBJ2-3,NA,CSVVGGSGAAGDTQYF,TGCAGCGTTGTAGGAGGTAGCGGGGCCGCGGGAGATACGCAGTATTTT
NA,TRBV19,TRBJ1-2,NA,CASSIRQNYGYTF,TGTGCCAGTAGTATACGACAGAACTATGGCTACACCTTC
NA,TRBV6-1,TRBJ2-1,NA,CASSAGQYYNEQFF,TGTGCCAGCAGCGCCGGACAGTACTACAATGAGCAGTTCTTC
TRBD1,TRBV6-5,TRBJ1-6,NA,CASTTQGTGDSPLHF,TGTGCCAGCACGACACAGGGGACCGGGGATTCACCCCTCCACTTT
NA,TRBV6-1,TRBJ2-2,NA,CASARVANTGELFF,TGTGCCAGCGCGAGGGTAGCGAACACCGGGGAGCTGTTTTTT
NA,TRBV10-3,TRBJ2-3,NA,CAISDGKTTDTQYF,TGTGCCATCAGTGACGGGAAGACCACAGATACGCAGTATTTT
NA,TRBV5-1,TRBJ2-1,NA,CASSSDYNEQFF,TGCGCCAGCAGCTCGGACTACAATGAGCAGTTCTTC
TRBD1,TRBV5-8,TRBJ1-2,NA,CASSIGDRGSAGYTF,TGTGCCAGCAGCATCGGTGACAGGGGATCTGCTGGCTACACCTTC
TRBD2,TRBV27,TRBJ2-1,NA,CASSSPGLAGGNEQFF,TGTGCCAGCAGTTCCCCGGGACTAGCGGGGGGCAATGAGCAGTTCTTC
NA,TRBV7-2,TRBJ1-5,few,CASSLRLGAGQPQHF,TGTGCCAGCAGCTTAAGGTTGGGGGCTGGTCAGCCCCAGCATTTT
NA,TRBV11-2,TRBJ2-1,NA,CASSLGAWDEQFF,TGTGCCAGCAGCTTAGGGGCCTGGGATGAGCAGTTCTTC
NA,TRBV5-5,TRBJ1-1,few,CASSLNGFYNTEAFF,TGTGCCAGCAGCTTGAATGGTTTCTATAACACTGAAGCTTTCTTT
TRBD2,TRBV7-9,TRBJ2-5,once,CASSEGLAVETQYF,TGTGCCAGCAGCGAGGGACTAGCGGTGGAGACCCAGTACTTC
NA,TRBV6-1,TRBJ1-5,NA,CASSEAPPGPFSNQPQHF,TGTGCCAGCAGTGAAGCGCCTCCAGGGCCCTTTAGCAATCAGCCCCAGCATTTT
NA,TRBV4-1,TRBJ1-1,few,CASSPKGANTEAFF,TGCGCCAGCAGCCCTAAAGGGGCGAACACTGAAGCTTTCTTT